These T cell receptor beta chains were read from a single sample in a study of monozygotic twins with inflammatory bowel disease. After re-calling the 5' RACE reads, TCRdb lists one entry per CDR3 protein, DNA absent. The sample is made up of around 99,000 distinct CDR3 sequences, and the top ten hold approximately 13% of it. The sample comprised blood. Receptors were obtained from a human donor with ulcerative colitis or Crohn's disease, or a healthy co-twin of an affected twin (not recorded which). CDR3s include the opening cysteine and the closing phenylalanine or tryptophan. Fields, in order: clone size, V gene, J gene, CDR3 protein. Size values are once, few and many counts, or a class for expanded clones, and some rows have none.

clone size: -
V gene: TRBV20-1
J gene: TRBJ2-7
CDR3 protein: CSAGQGASYEQYF

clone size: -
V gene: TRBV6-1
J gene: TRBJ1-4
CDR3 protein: CASSETWYNNEKLFF

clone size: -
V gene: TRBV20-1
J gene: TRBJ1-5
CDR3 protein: CSARDIVGNSNQPQHF

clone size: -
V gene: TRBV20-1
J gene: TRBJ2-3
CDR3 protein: CSASRDSSTDTQYF

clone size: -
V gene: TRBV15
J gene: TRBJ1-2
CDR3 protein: CATSRDRNPGQDKPGYTF

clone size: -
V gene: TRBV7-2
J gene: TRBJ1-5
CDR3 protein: CASSFGGGYSNQPQHF

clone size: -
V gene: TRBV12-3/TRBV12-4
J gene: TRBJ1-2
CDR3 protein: CASSQGQLDGYTF

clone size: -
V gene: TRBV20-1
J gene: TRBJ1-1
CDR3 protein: CSARDPRANTEAFF

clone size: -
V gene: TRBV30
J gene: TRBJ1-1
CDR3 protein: CAWSVPQGEAFF

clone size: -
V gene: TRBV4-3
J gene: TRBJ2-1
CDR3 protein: CASSQDSAGDNEQFF

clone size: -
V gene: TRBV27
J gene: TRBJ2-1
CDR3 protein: CASSWGGQGVYYNEQFF

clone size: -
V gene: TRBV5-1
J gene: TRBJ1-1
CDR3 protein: CASSPTAGGDTEAFF

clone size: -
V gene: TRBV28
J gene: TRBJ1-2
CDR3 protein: CASSLPEAGGIGYGYTF

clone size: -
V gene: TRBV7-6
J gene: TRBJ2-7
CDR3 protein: CASSPSRVEGNEQYF

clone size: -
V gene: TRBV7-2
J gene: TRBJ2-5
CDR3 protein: CASSPGQQETQYF

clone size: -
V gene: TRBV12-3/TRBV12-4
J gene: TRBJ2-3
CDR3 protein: CASSLAPGQGKFYTQYF

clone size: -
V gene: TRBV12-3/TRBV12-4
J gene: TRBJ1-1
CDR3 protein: CASSLSGHTEAFF

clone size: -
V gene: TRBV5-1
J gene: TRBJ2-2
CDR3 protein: CASRRDANTGELFF

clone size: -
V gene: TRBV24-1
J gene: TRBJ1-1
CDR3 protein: CATSEDDSFNTEAFF

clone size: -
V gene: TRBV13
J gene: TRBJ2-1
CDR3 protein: CASSLYRDRGGNEQFF

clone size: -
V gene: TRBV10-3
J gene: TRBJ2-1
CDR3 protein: CAIRGRTHDEQFF

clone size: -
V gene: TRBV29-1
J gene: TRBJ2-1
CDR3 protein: CSVEGAGGPGEQFF

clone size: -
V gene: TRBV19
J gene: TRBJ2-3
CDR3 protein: CASSRGTSTDTQYF

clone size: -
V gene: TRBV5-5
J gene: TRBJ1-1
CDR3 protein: CASSLEQGTQNTEAFF

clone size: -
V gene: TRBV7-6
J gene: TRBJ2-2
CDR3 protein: CASSLGATDRGTGELFF

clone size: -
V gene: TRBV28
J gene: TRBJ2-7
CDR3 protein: CASSPTGRHEQYF

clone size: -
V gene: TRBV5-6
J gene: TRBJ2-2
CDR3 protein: CASSLWVAGLATGELFF

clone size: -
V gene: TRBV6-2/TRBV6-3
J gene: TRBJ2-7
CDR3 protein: CASSYPEVYEQYF

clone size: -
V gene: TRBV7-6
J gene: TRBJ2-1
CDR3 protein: CASSFRLAGRLRRREQFF

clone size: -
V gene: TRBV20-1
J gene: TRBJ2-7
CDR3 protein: CSAKRTGRVEQYF

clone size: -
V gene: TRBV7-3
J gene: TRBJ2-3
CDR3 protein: CASSSQIPDTQYF

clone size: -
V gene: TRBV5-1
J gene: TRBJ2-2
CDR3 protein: CASSLRLAEFTGELFF

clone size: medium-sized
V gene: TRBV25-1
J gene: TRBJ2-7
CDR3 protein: CASSVSGDSEQYF

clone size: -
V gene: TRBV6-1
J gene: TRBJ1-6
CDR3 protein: CASSEGGGSSYNSPLHF

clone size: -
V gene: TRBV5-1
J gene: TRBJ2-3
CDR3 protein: CASSLDSTDTQYF

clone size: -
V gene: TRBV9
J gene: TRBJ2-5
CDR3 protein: CASTQTGGIFQETQYF

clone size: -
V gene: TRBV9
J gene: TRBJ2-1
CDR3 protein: CASSYAGGVYNEQFF

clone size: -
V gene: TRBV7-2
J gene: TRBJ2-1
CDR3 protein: CASRGGASGGREQFF

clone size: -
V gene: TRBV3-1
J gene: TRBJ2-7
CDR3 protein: CASSQTSGTAYEQYF

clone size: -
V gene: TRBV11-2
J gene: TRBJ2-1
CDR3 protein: CASSLTLAGRNEQFF

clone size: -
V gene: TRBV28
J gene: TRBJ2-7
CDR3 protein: CASSLPSTYEQYF

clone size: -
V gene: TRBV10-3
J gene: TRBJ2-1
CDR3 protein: CAINMDRDNEQFF

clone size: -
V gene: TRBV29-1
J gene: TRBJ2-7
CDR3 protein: CSVVGQGVASYEQYF

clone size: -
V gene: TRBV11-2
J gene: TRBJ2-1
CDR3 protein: CASSLGGATYNEQFF

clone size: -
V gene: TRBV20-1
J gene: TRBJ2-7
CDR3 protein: CSARSQDLVYEQYF

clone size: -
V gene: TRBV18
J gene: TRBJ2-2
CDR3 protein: CASSNQGLAEIHRGELFF

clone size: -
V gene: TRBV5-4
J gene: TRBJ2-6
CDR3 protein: CASSLDPGTGANVLTF

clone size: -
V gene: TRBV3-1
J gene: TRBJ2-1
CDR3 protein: CASSPMAGSYSEQFF

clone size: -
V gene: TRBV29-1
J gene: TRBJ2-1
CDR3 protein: CSVEDLDRRVNEQFF

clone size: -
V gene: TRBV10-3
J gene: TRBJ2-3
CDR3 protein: CAISDGASSTDTQYF